The T cell receptor beta chain under discussion was sequenced for a study of blood T cell repertoires in COVID-19. The wider study: PBMCs, B-cell-depleted T cells, or T cells were the source of the cDNA or gDNA that made up the material.

Cohort assignment relied on participant-reported clinical history. As processed by the authors: Using reference gene primer amplification, nucleated cell counts were estimated. TCRdb keeps only in-frame clones here, not all; method: immunoSEQ multiplex PCR. Clone size and the V and J calls come from that table; the DNA yielded D and trimming. The data show roughly 180,000 clones, roughly four fifths seen once. Per the germline V gene, CDR1 is SGHRS and CDR2 is YFSETQ. The CDR3 consists of 14 residues. J lost 1 base, V lost 3 bases, and 4 bases had no gene match. This TCR derives from a man aged 35-49 years who had recovered from COVID-19. The sequenced material came from PBMCs or T cells enriched from blood (not recorded which). The chain carries TRBV5-1 and TRBJ2-7; TRBD1 matches 7 bases. The CDR3 is CASSYGTASYEQYF. The CDR3, as DNA: TGCGCCAGCAGCTACGGGACAGCTTCCTACGAGCAGTACTTC. Full variable domain (remainder filled in from reference TRBV5-1 and TRBJ2-7): KAGVTQTPRYLIKTRGQQVTLSCSPISGHRSVSWYQQTPGQGLQFLFEYFSETQRNKGNFPGRFSGRQFSNSRSEMNVSTLELGDSALYLCASSYGTASYEQYFGPGTRLTVT.